The 6 T cell receptor beta chains below were found in one sample sequenced in a study of shared clonotypes between healthy human individuals (dated by TCRdb to 2020 to 2021). Library construction relied on the immunoSEQ multiplex PCR assay. This is the immuneACCESS table as TCRdb keeps it, with only in-frame sequences that have V and J called. A part of the clones is gone; compared with another copy, unresolved V genes explain less than half, and the rest is unexplained. The sample table lists about 770,000 clones, around 77% of them with a count of one. The ten largest make up more than 1.5% of the sample. Sample: memory CD4+ T cells sorted from blood. The cell subset or site label, as the study defines it: CD45RA-negative fraction. These receptors all stem from a woman younger than 45 in good health.

This CDR3 reads CSVVEQVNEQFF. CDR3 coding DNA: TGCAGCGTTGTGGAACAGGTGAATGAGCAGTTCTTC. The rearrangement uses TRBV29-1 and TRBJ2-1; a weak D match, TRBD1 (5 bases). V gave up 4 bases and J gave up 7 bases, with 11 bases separating them. The CDR3 extends over 12 amino acids. The V gene's germline CDR1 is SQVTM and CDR2 ANQGSEA.

The V call is TRBV7-9, the J call TRBJ2-7; D is undetermined. Germline values: CDR1 SEHNR, CDR2 FQNEAQ (reference sequence). V lost 3 bases, J lost 2 bases, and 11 bases lay in between. This CDR3 is 14 amino acids long. For the CDR3, the DNA is TGTGCCAGCAGCTTCAACCGGCAGACCTACGAGCAGTACTTC. Translation: CASSFNRQTYEQYF.

The J gene is TRBJ2-1, the V gene TRBV11-2; D is ambiguous. Germline loops: CDR1 SGHAT, CDR2 FQNNGV. CDR3 length equals 15 residues. The V and J ends lost 3 bases and 5 bases respectively, with 14 bases between them. CDR3 DNA sequence: TGTGCCAGCAGCTTTTATGGGGAAGTCAACAATGAGCAGTTCTTC. As protein: CASSFYGEVNNEQFF.

The chain is built from TRBV29-1 and TRBJ2-5, with D uncertain. Germline CDR1 and CDR2: SQVTM and ANQGSEA. Trimming took off 1 base at V and 7 bases at J, with 10 bases between the two ends. CDR3 length: 12 amino acids. The CDR3 is CSVEVNPGTQYF. DNA of the CDR3: TGCAGCGTTGAAGTGAATCCCGGGACCCAGTACTTC.

The gene calls are TRBV10-3 and TRBJ2-3; possible D gene TRBD2, 6 bases. Trimming cost V 3 bases and J 6 bases, with 7 bases left between them. Germline CDR1 is ENHRY and CDR2 is SYGVKD. This CDR3 region has 12 residues. CDR3 coding DNA: TGTGCCATCAGTGACCGGGAGGATACGCAGTATTTT. Amino acid sequence: CAISDREDTQYF.

This clone occurred a few times. The chain employs TRBV4-2 and TRBJ2-2, with D possibly TRBD2 on 5 matching bases. This CDR3 has 15 residues. V lost 0 bases and J 4 bases, leaving 9 bases between the germline ends. Germline V gene sequence: CDR1 LGHNA, CDR2 YNFKEQ. In DNA form, the CDR3 reads TGTGCCAGCAGCCAAGATAAAGGGAGCACCGGGGAGCTGTTTTTT. Amino acids: CASSQDKGSTGELFF.